In its sample, the clone carrying this T cell receptor (beta chain) was seen many times. The read terminates 3 residues before the CDR3 end, so the remaining end is supplied by the germline J gene. This entry is derived from a study of T cell clonality in common variable immunodeficiency. The germline V gene has CDR1 MNHEY and CDR2 SVGEGT. Trimming stripped 2 bases from V and 5 bases from J, with 12 bases between. The CDR3 runs 14 residues. Profiling relied on immunoSEQ multiplex PCR, and the TCRdb table lists in-frame clones only, not all of them. The repertoire shows 40,000 to 45,000 clones, none seen only once; the top ten take approximately 2.9%.

The sample comprised peripheral blood mononuclear cells. The chain links TRBV6-2 or TRBV6-3 to TRBJ1-2, with D maybe TRBD1 (5 bases). The receptor comes from a person between 18 and 75 years old in good health. Here the CDR3 reads CASSYGAVSYGYTF. Incomplete CDR3 DNA: TGTGCCAGCAGTTACGGGGCAGTATCTTATGGC.